This entry describes one TCR beta chain. The antigen this receptor binds is unknown. No quality values exist for individual bases; no much larger clone is one base distant. Using immunoSEQ, frozen genomic DNA was subjected to high-throughput TCRbeta CDR3 sequencing, a process that included PCR amplification, mapping, bias correction and internal controls. As for the original processing: Productive rearrangements were retained, and unique TCRbeta sequences were defined by the CDR3 nucleotide sequence together with the V and J gene. A sequence counted as donor-reactive only if the sequence showed at least 5-fold expansion in CFSE-low cells compared with unstimulated pre-transplant cells and had a frequency of at least 0.01%. Minimum frequency thresholds were set for each subject on the basis of the unstimulated sample with the lowest template count, so that a detection power of at least 90% was ensured. Jensen-Shannon divergence between the top 1000 TCRbeta sequences post- versus pre-transplant served as the measure of repertoire turnover. Two-sided Fisher's exact tests were used to test for changes in the detection of donor-reactive sequences. Sourced from immuneACCESS, this table was stored by TCRdb with only in-frame sequences that have V and J called. A share of the clones is absent; for the studies checked, an unresolved V gene accounts for under half, and the remainder has no known explanation. V and J calls plus clone size are reproduced from that table; the DNA served to infer D and trimming. In this sample the table shows approximately 100,000 clones, under 90% of which occur a single time. The top ten hold roughly 3.1% of the sample.

The data are from a study of T cell clones after liver transplantation (dated by TCRdb to between 2017 and 2020). Turning to the overall study: Samples were obtained from ITN030ST, a randomized trial in which withdrawal of immunosuppression was attempted within 2 years of liver transplantation. The studied cohort comprised 8 liver transplant recipients, 3 classified as tolerant and 5 as non-tolerant. Donor-reactive T cell clones were identified by TCRbeta sequencing after a pre-transplant mixed lymphocyte reaction and then tracked in post-transplant blood. Blood samples were collected pre-transplant, then pre-randomization ahead of withdrawal, and finally post-randomization once withdrawal had either been completed or failed. Of the eight recipients, a few were HCV-positive, while the remaining recipients had been transplanted for non-autoimmune, non-viral indications. As an antigen-independent comparator for donor-reactive sequences, third party-reactive TCRbeta sequences were also identified from pre-transplant MLRs. Tolerance meant complete immunosuppression withdrawal for at least one year without liver enzymes rising beyond twice the upper limit of normal. Until randomization at 12-24 months post-transplant, subjects were given standard immunosuppression, with no induction therapy.

Unstimulated PBMCs, after thawing, were stained for CD3, CD4 and CD8 and then FACS-sorted into CD3+CD4+ and CD3+CD8+ populations. All 8 studied subjects were randomized to immunosuppression withdrawal. Genomic DNA was isolated with the Qiagen DNeasy Blood and Tissue Kit. Beyond this particular receptor, the publication reports: Since no allograft tissue specimens were available, donor-reactive T cells may have migrated into the graft instead of being deleted. Donor-reactive sequences decreased more than third party-reactive sequences, which suggests partial antigen-specific deletion that was not related to withdrawal success. Circulating donor-reactive CD4 TCRbeta sequences fell significantly post-transplant in most of the 8 subjects, irrespective of tolerance or HCV status. Once repertoire turnover was taken into account, donor-reactive detection showed a significant reduction for CD4 in 7 of 8 subjects and for CD8 in 8 of 8. Low numbers of available donor cells limited the measurable donor-reactive repertoire in a couple of subjects. Because of small, heterogeneous patient numbers and non-standardized post-transplant time points, the conclusions were only preliminary.

The CDR3 numbers 14 residues from cysteine through phenylalanine. The read is trimmed to its CDR3 DNA, 42 bases read in frame from base 1. The V and J ends are trimmed by 2 bases and 5 bases, leaving 11 bases between them. In the germline V gene, CDR1 corresponds to SGHRS and CDR2 to YFSETQ. The source of this sequence is a human patient who received a liver transplant. Post transplant, some T cells may arise from the graft donor. The sample in question was CD4+ T cells from blood, obtained approximately 50 months after liver transplant. The chain employs TRBV5-1 and TRBJ2-1; TRBD2 is possibly the D segment (6 matching bases). The CDR3 reads as follows: CASSFDGGNNEQFF. The nucleotide sequence reads as follows: TGCGCCAGCAGCTTTGACGGGGGAAACAATGAGCAGTTCTTC.